This T cell receptor beta chain came from a study of radiation and T cells in renal cell carcinoma. Study outcomes and limitations: Irradiated tumors held more dominant CDR3 motifs than control tumors. In nephrectomy-only tumors, top 100 clonotypes averaged roughly 43%, versus about 50% irradiated.

Points on this clone: The target antigen is unknown. At the DNA level, this CDR3 is encoded by other sequences in the same sample as well.

Germline loops: CDR1 LNHNV, CDR2 YYDKDF (reference sequence). This CDR3 region has 13 residues. Trimming took off 0 bases at V and 5 bases at J, with 7 bases between the two ends. Sequencing used immunoSEQ multiplex PCR; TCRdb keeps in-frame clones, though not all of them. The sample lists some 16,000 clones; 58% were seen once. Treatment specified: treatment-naive control, cytoreductive nephrectomy. This chain connects TRBV15 to TRBJ2-5; no definite D call. The material sequenced was tumor tissue, taken from a patient whose treatment was nephrectomy without radiotherapy. This clonotype originated in a man in his forties with renal cell carcinoma. The CDR3 coding sequence is TGTGCCACCAGCAGAGATCTAGGGGAGACCCAGTACTTC. Its protein product is CATSRDLGETQYF.